A single sample gave rise to the 10 T cell receptor beta chains below, sequenced in a study of T-cell memory formation after mild COVID-19. TCRdb re-derived calls from the 5' RACE reads in MiXCR, one entry per CDR3 protein. The table shows 450,000 to 700,000 distinct CDR3 sequences, with 15% to 20% occurring only once. Sequenced material: PBMCs or a T cell subset sorted from them (not recorded which). These receptors all come from an adult woman who had mild COVID-19 (a few samples of this study predate the infection). Cell type and time point are not known.

The CDR3 bases are TGCGCCAGCAGCTTGGCCAGTACAGGGTTTCCCTACAATGAGCAGTTCTTC. It specifies CASSLASTGFPYNEQFF. This chain uses TRBV5-1 with TRBJ2-1, with D maybe TRBD1 (6 bases). The CDR3 runs 17 residues. Trimming removed 0 bases from V and 2 bases from J, with 15 bases in between. Germline V gene sequence: CDR1 SGHRS, CDR2 YFSETQ.

This clonotype was seen a few times. The CDR3 DNA reads TGTGCCAGCAGCTCGAGGGGACTAGCGGGAGGAGGGGAGACCCAGTACTTC. Its translation is CASSSRGLAGGGETQYF. The genes are TRBV7-2 and TRBJ2-5; 15 bases match TRBD2. Germline CDR1 is SGHTA and CDR2 is FQGNSA. J lost 5 bases, V lost 4 bases, and 8 bases had no gene match. The CDR3 is 17 residues long.

This clonotype has just a few counts. The J gene is TRBJ2-1, the V gene TRBV7-9; D is undetermined. CDR3 length: 16 amino acids. V was cut by 7 bases and J by 4 bases, with 20 bases left in between. The germline gives CDR1 SEHNR, CDR2 FQNEAQ (reference sequence). This CDR3 is CASIPGPVANYNEQFF. The CDR3 region has the DNA TGTGCCAGCATCCCAGGCCCTGTGGCAAATTACAATGAGCAGTTCTTC. The entire variable domain, with the rest obtained from reference TRBV7-9 and TRBJ2-1, is as follows: DTGVSQNPRHKITKRGQNVTFRCDPISEHNRLYWYRQTLGQGPEFLTYFQNEAQLEKSRLLSDRFSAERPKGSFSTLEIQRTEQGDSAMYLCASIPGPVANYNEQFFGPGTRLTVL.

This clonotype was counted only a few times. The V gene is TRBV5-1, the J gene TRBJ2-6; 11 bases are a match to TRBD1. Germline loops: CDR1 SGHRS, CDR2 YFSETQ. V dropped 5 bases and J dropped 1; count of bases not matched to a gene: 8. This CDR3 has 18 residues. CDR3 DNA sequence: TGCGCCAGCAGTCAAACCGGGACAGGGGGATCTGGGGCCAACGTCCTGACTTTC. It yields the protein CASSQTGTGGSGANVLTF.

The gene calls are TRBV4-1 and TRBJ1-2; D call uncertain. Germline V gene data show CDR1 as MGHRA and CDR2 as YSYEKL. CDR3 size: 14 residues. V gave up 0 bases and J gave up 3 bases, with 8 bases separating them. CDR3 in DNA: TGCGCCAGCAGCCAAGAATACTCCGACTATGGCTACACCTTC. Translated: CASSQEYSDYGYTF.

The chain has TRBV14 and TRBJ2-5, with 9 bases fitting TRBD1. V dropped 4 bases and J dropped 7; count of bases not matched to a gene: 7. CDR3 length: 14 residues. CDR1 is SGHDN, CDR2 FVKESK, per germline. The CDR3 region has the DNA TGTGCCAGCAGCCTATGGACAGGGGCTGGGACCCAGTACTTC. Protein: CASSLWTGAGTQYF.

V usage is TRBV20-1 and J usage is TRBJ1-1; no definite D call. Germline CDR1 and CDR2: DFQATT and SNEGSKA (reference sequence). Trimming removed 0 bases from V and 2 bases from J, with 7 bases in between. CDR3 length: 13 amino acids. The CDR3 DNA reads TGCAGTGCTAGAGAGGGGTTCAACACTGAAGCTTTCTTT. Its translation is CSAREGFNTEAFF.

The rearrangement uses TRBV7-2 and TRBJ1-5; D might be TRBD1 (5 bases). With 5 bases removed from V and 10 bases from J, the gap between germline ends came to 15 bases. CDR1 is SGHTA, CDR2 FQGNSA, per germline. CDR3 length: 13 amino acids. For the CDR3, the DNA is TGTGCCAGCAGCGGGGACGGACGACACCCCCAGCATTTT. Translation: CASSGDGRHPQHF.

The V and J genes are TRBV7-9 and TRBJ1-1; D is perhaps TRBD1 (5 bases). Trimming removed 4 bases at V and 4 bases at J, with 10 bases between. The length of the CDR3 is 13 residues. From germline, CDR1 is SEHNR and CDR2 FQNEAQ (reference sequence). CDR3 sequence reads: CASSSMGGTEAFF. The CDR3 DNA reads TGTGCCAGCAGCTCGATGGGGGGCACTGAAGCTTTCTTT.

In DNA form, the CDR3 reads TGTGCCAGCAGTGACTCGACACGCACAGATACGCAGTATTTT. Its protein is CASSDSTRTDTQYF. The J gene is TRBJ2-3, the V gene TRBV25-1; D remains unclear. The CDR3 consists of 14 residues. The germline V and J ends were trimmed by 3 bases and 1 base, with 8 bases remaining between them. Germline CDR1 and CDR2: MGHDK and SYGVNS. The whole variable domain, remainder taken from reference TRBV25-1 and TRBJ2-3, is EADIYQTPRYLVIGTGKKITLECSQTMGHDKMYWYQQDPGMELHLIHYSYGVNSTEKGDLSSESTVSRIRTEHFPLTLESARPSHTSQYLCASSDSTRTDTQYFGPGTRLTVL.